The 32 T cell receptor beta chains presented below share a single source sample, sequenced in a study of blood T cells in healthy people across ages. The use of a sample-barcoded 5' primer and a J-beta primer mix characterized a second PCR of about 6 to 11 cycles. TCRdb re-analysed the 5' RACE reads in MiXCR, keeping a single row per CDR3 protein. The sample has about 730,000 distinct CDR3 sequences; roughly 43% are singletons. The specimen sequenced was blood. The source of these receptors is a woman aged 60-70 years in good health.

The gene calls are TRBV4-2 and TRBJ2-3; TRBD2 matches at 12 bases. CDR1 and CDR2 (germline): LGHNA, YNFKEQ. J was trimmed by 0 bases and V by 0 bases; bases with no gene match: 4. CDR3 size: 18 residues. CDR3 sequence: CASSQDGLAGGSTDTQYF. CDR3 in DNA: TGTGCCAGCAGCCAAGATGGGCTAGCGGGGGGGAGCACAGATACGCAGTATTTT.

This clonotype has at least ten counts. V is TRBV10-3 and J is TRBJ2-3; 10 nucleotides line up with TRBD1. The CDR3 consists of 15 residues. Unmatched junction bases numbered 7, after V lost 6 bases and J lost 4 bases. Per germline, CDR1 ENHRY and CDR2 SYGVKD. CDR3 in amino acids: CAIRKDRGGADTQYF. CDR3 bases: TGTGCCATCAGGAAGGACAGGGGGGGAGCAGATACGCAGTATTTT.

This clonotype was counted only a few times. The chain combines TRBV9 with TRBJ2-5; 8 bases line up with TRBD2. CDR3 length equals 15 residues. J gave up 5 bases and V 3 bases, and 9 bases lay outside the gene matches. Germline-derived CDR1 and CDR2 are SGDLS and YYNGEE. The CDR3 is CASSAGGPQFETQYF. The CDR3 region has the DNA TGTGCCAGCAGCGCGGGGGGGCCGCAATTTGAGACCCAGTACTTC.

This clonotype was counted only a few times. The chain's CDR3 is CASGDTYEQYF. The CDR3 DNA is TGTGCGAGCGGGGATACCTACGAGCAGTACTTC. The chain couples TRBV11-3 to TRBJ2-7; 7 bases line up with TRBD2. The CDR3 is 11 amino acids. Looked up from germline, CDR1 is SGHNT and CDR2 is YENEEA.

As regards this clonotype: This may come from a read error, since a much larger clone is one base off. The chain carries TRBV6-1 and TRBJ2-7, with 12 nucleotides matching TRBD1. The CDR3 sequence is 15 residues long. V was clipped by 10 bases and J by 3 bases; unmatched bases: 10. Germline V lookup: CDR1 MNHNS, CDR2 SASEGT. CDR3: CATTGTGGPYYEQYF. In nucleotides, the CDR3 is TGTGCCACCACCGGGACAGGGGGCCCCTACTACGAGCAGTACTTC.

This chain joins TRBV20-1 and TRBJ2-1, with 11 bases lining up with TRBD2. Germline V gene sequence: CDR1 DFQATT, CDR2 SNEGSKA (reference sequence). Germline trimming cut 4 bases from V and 2 bases from J; bases unmatched to any gene: 16. The CDR3 totals 19 residues. The CDR3 loop reads CSATDGLAGGDHAYNEQFF. The CDR3 region has the DNA TGCAGTGCTACCGACGGTCTAGCGGGAGGTGACCACGCCTACAATGAGCAGTTCTTC.

Details on this clonotype: The junction shows a germline mismatch at one end, possibly a read error. The V call is TRBV18, the J call TRBJ2-5, with D possibly TRBD1 on 6 matching bases. Germline assignment: CDR1 KGHSH and CDR2 LQKENI. The CDR3 runs 14 residues. The CDR3 nucleotides are TGTACCAGCTCACCAAGGGGGATCCAAGAGACCCAGTACTTC. Protein: CTSSPRGIQETQYF. Looking up the rest from reference TRBV18 and TRBJ2-5 gives the full variable domain: NAGVMQNPRHLVRRRGQEARLRCSPMKGHSHVYWYRQLPEEGLKFMVYLQKENIIDESGMPKERFSAEFPKEGPSILRIQQVVRGDSAAYFCTSSPRGIQETQYFGPGTRLLVL.

The V gene is TRBV7-9, the J gene TRBJ1-4; 7 nucleotides line up with TRBD1. Trimming cost V 1 base and J 4 bases; bases outside gene matches: 9. Germline V gene lookup returns CDR1 SEHNR and CDR2 FQNEAQ (reference sequence). This CDR3 region has 17 residues. This CDR3 reads CASSLVRADRDNEKLFF. DNA for the CDR3: TGTGCCAGCAGCTTAGTACGGGCTGACAGGGATAATGAAAAACTGTTTTTT.

The rearrangement joins TRBV7-9 to TRBJ1-1, with a possible D match to TRBD1 (6 bases). V was trimmed by 2 bases and J by 4 bases, leaving 11 bases between them. Germline CDR1 is SEHNR and CDR2 is FQNEAQ (reference sequence). This CDR3 spans 14 amino acids. The chain's CDR3 is CASSLRQGSTEAFF. The CDR3 region has the DNA TGTGCCAGCAGCTTACGTCAGGGGAGCACTGAAGCTTTCTTT. The full variable domain, rest sourced from reference TRBV7-9 and TRBJ1-1, is DTGVSQNPRHKITKRGQNVTFRCDPISEHNRLYWYRQTLGQGPEFLTYFQNEAQLEKSRLLSDRFSAERPKGSFSTLEIQRTEQGDSAMYLCASSLRQGSTEAFFGQGTRLTVV.

The chain carries TRBV27 and TRBJ2-5; TRBD2 matches at 11 bases. The CDR3 runs to 17 residues. Trimming cost V 4 bases and J 11 bases; bases outside gene matches: 18. CDR1 is MNHEY, CDR2 SMNVEV, per germline (reference sequence). CDR3 in DNA: TGTGCCAGCAGTTCCGGACTAGCGGGCAAGCGAAGGAATGAGCAGTACTTC. Translated: CASSSGLAGKRRNEQYF.

The chain carries TRBV3-1 and TRBJ2-5; 11 bases are shared with TRBD2. The CDR3 sequence is 16 residues long. The germline V gene encodes CDR1 LGHDT and CDR2 YNNKEL (reference sequence). J lost 0 bases, V lost 5 bases, and 5 bases had no gene match. DNA of the CDR3: TGTGCCAGCAGCATATCGACTAGCGGGAACCAAGAGACCCAGTACTTC. Its protein product is CASSISTSGNQETQYF.

This clonotype appeared many times. This sequence joins TRBV12-3 or TRBV12-4 and TRBJ1-2; 8 nucleotides line up with TRBD1. The ends lost 6 bases at V and 4 bases at J; junction bases unmatched: 4. This CDR3 has 13 residues. The CDR3: CASSSTGGYGYTF. CDR3 coding DNA: TGTGCCAGCAGCTCAACAGGGGGCTATGGCTACACCTTC.

The CDR3 here is CAIAFAKDNSPLHF. For the CDR3, the DNA is TGTGCCATCGCATTTGCTAAGGATAATTCACCCCTCCACTTT. V gene TRBV10-3 combines with J gene TRBJ1-6; D remains ambiguous. The V end lost 8 bases, the J end lost 5 bases, and 13 bases lay between the germline ends. Germline-derived CDR1 and CDR2 are ENHRY and SYGVKD. The CDR3 runs 14 residues.

The chain recombines TRBV7-3 with TRBJ2-5; TRBD1 aligns across 10 bases. The germline V gene has CDR1 SGHTA and CDR2 FQGTGA. The V segment lost 1 base and the J segment 3 bases; nucleotides outside the gene matches: 8. The CDR3 is 17 residues long. CDR3: CASSLNAPGTGEETQYF. CDR3 nucleotide sequence: TGTGCCAGCAGCTTAAATGCCCCCGGGACAGGGGAAGAGACCCAGTACTTC.

This clonotype showed up just once. Germline is not matched at one junction end, which may reflect a read error. This CDR3 reads CASSETERYNGQFF. The DNA of the CDR3 is TGTGCCAGCAGCGAAACCGAGCGTTACAATGGGCAGTTCTTC. This chain uses TRBV9 with TRBJ2-1; no clear D gene. CDR3 length: 14 amino acids. In germline, CDR1 is SGDLS, CDR2 YYNGEE.

This sequence joins TRBV20-1 and TRBJ2-7, with D perhaps TRBD1 (6 bases). The CDR3 totals 14 residues. The V end lost 3 bases, the J end lost 9 bases, and 21 bases lay between the germline ends. In germline, CDR1 is DFQATT, CDR2 SNEGSKA (reference sequence). CDR3 sequence: CSASRTAYHSGQYF. Written as DNA, the CDR3 is TGCAGTGCTAGTCGGACAGCCTACCACTCCGGGCAGTACTTC.

A few counts support this clonotype. The chain uses TRBV2 and TRBJ2-7; D is unresolved. The germline V and J ends were trimmed by 3 bases and 2 bases, with 14 bases remaining between them. Germline CDR1 is SNHLY and CDR2 is FYNNEI. The CDR3 loop spans 15 amino acids. The CDR3 region has the DNA TGTGCCAGCAGTGAGTGGGCCCGACGGACCTACGAGCAGTACTTC. It yields the protein CASSEWARRTYEQYF.

In regard to this clonotype: A much larger clone differs from this one at a single base, so this may be a read error. The chain recombines TRBV12-3 or TRBV12-4 with TRBJ2-1; D is ambiguous. With the DNA end fitting TRBJ2-7 better, the J assignment may be wrong. The CDR3 spans 15 residues. In DNA, the CDR3 is TGTGCCAGCAGTTTAGTCCAGGATTCCTACAATGAGCAGTACTTC. This sequence encodes CASSLVQDSYNEQYF.

This clonotype occurred a few times. The chain couples TRBV28 to TRBJ2-1; D gene ambiguous. Trimming removed 7 bases at V and 2 bases at J, with 6 bases between. There are 12 residues in the CDR3. CDR1 and CDR2 (germline): MDHEN, SYDVKM. Written as DNA, the CDR3 is TGTGCCAGCACCAATACCTACAATGAGCAGTTCTTC. Protein product: CASTNTYNEQFF.

The V gene is TRBV2, the J gene TRBJ1-5; D unclear. The germline CDR1 and CDR2 sequences are SNHLY and FYNNEI. V lost 4 bases and J 6 bases, leaving 7 bases between the germline ends. The CDR3 has 12 residues. In DNA form, the CDR3 reads TGTGCCAGCAGTGTCACGGTTCAGCCCCAGCATTTT. The encoded protein is CASSVTVQPQHF.

The CDR3 DNA sequence: TGTGCCAGCAGCCGATACTTAGGCAATGAGCAGTTCTTC. Its protein is CASSRYLGNEQFF. The chain joins TRBV7-8 to TRBJ2-1; D remains unclear. With 5 bases removed from V and 6 bases from J, the gap between germline ends came to 11 bases. Germline V gives CDR1 SGHVS, CDR2 FQNEAQ. The CDR3 runs to 13 residues.

This clonotype came up a few times. V and J are TRBV27 and TRBJ1-6; D not certain. The length of the CDR3 is 15 residues. The germline gives CDR1 MNHEY, CDR2 SMNVEV (reference sequence). Trimming left V 6 bases short and J 4 bases short, with 13 bases between. The CDR3 sequence: CASRARTAYNSPLHF. CDR3 bases: TGTGCCAGCAGAGCCCGGACGGCGTATAATTCACCCCTCCACTTT.

J is TRBJ1-1 and V is TRBV29-1; tentatively, D is TRBD1 (6 bases). This CDR3 has 12 residues. V lost 6 bases and J lost 1, with 9 bases in between. The germline CDR1 and CDR2 sequences are SQVTM and ANQGSEA. The CDR3 loop is CSVLQGNTEAFF. CDR3 bases: TGCAGCGTACTACAGGGGAACACTGAAGCTTTCTTT.

V is TRBV20-1 and J is TRBJ1-4; the match to TRBD1 covers 8 bases. Unmatched junction bases numbered 14, after V lost 1 base and J lost 7 bases. Germline V gene sequence: CDR1 DFQATT, CDR2 SNEGSKA (reference sequence). The CDR3 runs 17 residues. The CDR3 protein is CSARAPTGQGRGEKLFF. CDR3 DNA sequence: TGCAGTGCTAGAGCACCGACTGGACAGGGCAGAGGTGAAAAACTGTTTTTT.

This clonotype was observed a handful of times. The CDR3 region has the DNA TGTGCCAGCAGCCAAGGTCCGGGACTAGCGGGGCTCGCGTACAATGAGCAGTTCTTC. Its translation is CASSQGPGLAGLAYNEQFF. The J gene is TRBJ2-1, the V gene TRBV3-1; 13 bases map to TRBD2. Germline V CDR1 and CDR2: LGHDT, YNNKEL (reference sequence). The V segment lost 1 base and the J segment 4 bases; nucleotides outside the gene matches: 10. The CDR3 covers 19 residues.

The CDR3 nucleotides are TGTGCCAGCAGCCTCCTCTCCGAACAGGGTTCCTACAATGAGCAGTTCTTC. Translating it yields CASSLLSEQGSYNEQFF. This chain connects TRBV6-6 to TRBJ2-1; D is possibly TRBD1 (6 bases). V shed 6 bases and J shed 1 base, with 19 bases lying between them. The germline V gene has CDR1 MNHNY and CDR2 SVGAGI (reference sequence). The CDR3 runs 17 residues.

The chain has TRBV29-1 and TRBJ2-1; TRBD2 might be the D (6 bases). Trimming stripped 7 bases from V and 1 base from J, with 8 bases between. The CDR3 totals 12 residues. Germline V gene data show CDR1 as SQVTM and CDR2 as ANQGSEA. The CDR3 DNA reads as TGCAGCGGGGGGACTTCCTACAATGAGCAGTTCTTC. It encodes CSGGTSYNEQFF.

The genes are TRBV6-1 and TRBJ1-6; 12 nucleotides line up with TRBD1. This CDR3 has 17 amino acids. The germline CDR1 and CDR2 sequences are MNHNS and SASEGT. V was clipped by 6 bases and J by 10 bases; unmatched bases: 13. CDR3 bases: TGTGCCAGCAGCGAAACCGCCGGGACAGGGGGCGCATCACCCCTCCACTTT. Translation: CASSETAGTGGASPLHF.

The chain links TRBV19 to TRBJ1-2; D uncertain. CDR3 length: 15 residues. Trimming took off 3 bases at V and 6 bases at J, with 17 bases between the two ends. Germline CDR1 LNHDA, CDR2 SQIVND (reference sequence). The CDR3 sequence is CASSMAMGWNNGYTF. CDR3 in DNA: TGTGCCAGTAGTATGGCGATGGGGTGGAATAATGGCTACACCTTC.

The chain has TRBV15 and TRBJ2-5, with TRBD1 matching over 11 bases. The CDR3 has 16 residues. V dropped 0 bases and J dropped 5; count of bases not matched to a gene: 5. From germline, CDR1 is LNHNV and CDR2 YYDKDF (reference sequence). The CDR3 nucleotides are TGTGCCACCAGCAGAGATTATGGACAGGGGGCGGAGACCCAGTACTTC. Translating gives CATSRDYGQGAETQYF.

CDR3 sequence (DNA): TGTGCCAGCAGCTTAACCCACGACAGGGCAGATACGCAGTATTTT. Translating gives CASSLTHDRADTQYF. This rearrangement joins TRBV7-3 to TRBJ2-3; 7 positions match TRBD1. CDR3 length: 15 amino acids. V trimming: 0 bases; J trimming: 4 bases; junction bases outside the gene matches: 4. Looked up from germline, CDR1 is SGHTA and CDR2 is FQGTGA.

J is TRBJ2-6 and V is TRBV29-1; D is ambiguous. This CDR3 is 17 amino acids long. The V gene lost 1 base and the J gene lost 0 bases, with 13 bases spanning the gap. Per the germline V gene, CDR1 is SQVTM and CDR2 is ANQGSEA. The CDR3, as DNA: TGCAGCGTTGAAGTAGGTCGAGGAGTCTCTGGGGCCAACGTCCTGACTTTC. As protein: CSVEVGRGVSGANVLTF.